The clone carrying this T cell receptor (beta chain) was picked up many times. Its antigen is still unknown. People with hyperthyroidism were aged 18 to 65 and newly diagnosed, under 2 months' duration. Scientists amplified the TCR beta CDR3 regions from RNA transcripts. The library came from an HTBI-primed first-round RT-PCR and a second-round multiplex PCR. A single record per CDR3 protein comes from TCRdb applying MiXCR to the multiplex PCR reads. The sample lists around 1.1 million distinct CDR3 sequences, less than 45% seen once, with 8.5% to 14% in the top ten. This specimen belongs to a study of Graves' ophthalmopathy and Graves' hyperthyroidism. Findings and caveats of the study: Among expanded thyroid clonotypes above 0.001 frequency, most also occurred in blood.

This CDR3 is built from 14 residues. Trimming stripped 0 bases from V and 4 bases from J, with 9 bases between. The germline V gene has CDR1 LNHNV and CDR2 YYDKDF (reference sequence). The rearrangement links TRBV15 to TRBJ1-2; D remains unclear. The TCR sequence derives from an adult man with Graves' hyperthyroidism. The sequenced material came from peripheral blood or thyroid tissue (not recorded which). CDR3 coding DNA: TGTGCCACCAGCAGAGATCAGGTGGCCTATGGCTACACCTTC. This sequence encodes CATSRDQVAYGYTF.